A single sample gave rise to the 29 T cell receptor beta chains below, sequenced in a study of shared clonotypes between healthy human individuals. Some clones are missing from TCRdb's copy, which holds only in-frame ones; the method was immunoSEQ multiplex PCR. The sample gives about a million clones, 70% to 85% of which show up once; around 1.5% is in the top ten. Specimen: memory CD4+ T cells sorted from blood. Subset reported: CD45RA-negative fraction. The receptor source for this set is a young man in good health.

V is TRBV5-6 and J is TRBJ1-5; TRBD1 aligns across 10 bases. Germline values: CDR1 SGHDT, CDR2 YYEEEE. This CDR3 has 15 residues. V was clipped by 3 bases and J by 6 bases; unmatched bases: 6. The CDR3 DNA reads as TGTGCCAGCAGCTCAACGGGACAGGGGCGTCAGCCCCAGCATTTT. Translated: CASSSTGQGRQPQHF.

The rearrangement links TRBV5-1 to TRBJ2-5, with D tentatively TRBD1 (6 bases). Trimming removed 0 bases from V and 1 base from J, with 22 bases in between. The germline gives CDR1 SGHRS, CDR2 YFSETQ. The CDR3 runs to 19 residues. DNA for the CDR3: TGCGCCAGCAGCTTGGCGTCGCTCCGGGACACCGAAACCCAAGAGACCCAGTACTTC. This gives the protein CASSLASLRDTETQETQYF.

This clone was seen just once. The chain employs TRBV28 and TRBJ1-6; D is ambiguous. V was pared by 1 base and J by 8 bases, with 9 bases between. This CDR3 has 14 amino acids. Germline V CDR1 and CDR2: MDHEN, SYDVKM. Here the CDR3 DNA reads TGTGCCAGCAGTTTATACGGTACGGATTCACCCCTCCACTTT. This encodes CASSLYGTDSPLHF. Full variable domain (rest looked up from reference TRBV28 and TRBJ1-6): DVKVTQSSRYLVKRTGEKVFLECVQDMDHENMFWYRQDPGLGLRLIYFSYDVKMKEKGDIPEGYSVSREKKERFSLILESASTNQTSMYLCASSLYGTDSPLHFGNGTRLTVT.

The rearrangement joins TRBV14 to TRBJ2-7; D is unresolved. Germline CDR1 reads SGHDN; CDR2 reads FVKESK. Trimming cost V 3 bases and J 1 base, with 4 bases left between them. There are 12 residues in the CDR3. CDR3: CASSHGSYEQYF. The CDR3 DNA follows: TGTGCCAGCAGCCACGGATCCTACGAGCAGTACTTC.

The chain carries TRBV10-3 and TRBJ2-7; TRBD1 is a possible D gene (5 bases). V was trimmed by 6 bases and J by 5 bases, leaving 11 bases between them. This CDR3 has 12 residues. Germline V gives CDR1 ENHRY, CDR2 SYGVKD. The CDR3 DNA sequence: TGTGCCATCAGCACAGGACCCAACGAGCAGTACTTC. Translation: CAISTGPNEQYF.

The CDR3 spells CASSLMRGQPQHF. DNA for the CDR3: TGTGCCAGCAGCTTAATGCGGGGTCAGCCCCAGCATTTT. This sequence joins TRBV7-3 and TRBJ1-5; D uncertain. The ends were cut back, 1 base at V and 6 bases at J, with 7 bases in the middle. Per the germline V gene, CDR1 is SGHTA and CDR2 is FQGTGA. CDR3 size: 13 residues.

Here the CDR3 reads CASTKTGGGYGYTF. Here the CDR3 DNA reads TGTGCCAGCACGAAGACAGGGGGCGGGTATGGCTACACCTTC. The gene calls are TRBV19 and TRBJ1-2; 10 positions match TRBD1. The germline gives CDR1 LNHDA, CDR2 SQIVND (reference sequence). CDR3 size: 14 residues. The ends lost 9 bases at V and 5 bases at J; junction bases unmatched: 9.

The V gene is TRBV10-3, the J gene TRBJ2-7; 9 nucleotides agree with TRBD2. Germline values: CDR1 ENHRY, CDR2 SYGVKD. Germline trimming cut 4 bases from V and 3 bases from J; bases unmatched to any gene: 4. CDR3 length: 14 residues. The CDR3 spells CAISGAGGGYEQYF. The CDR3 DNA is TGTGCCATCAGTGGAGCGGGAGGAGGCTACGAGCAGTACTTC.

Written as DNA, the CDR3 is TGTGCCAGCAGTGACGGACAGAAGAACACTGAAGCTTTCTTT. This translates into CASSDGQKNTEAFF. V is TRBV6-4 and J is TRBJ1-1; TRBD1 might be the D (6 bases). V was shortened by 2 bases and J by 1 base, with 8 bases between the two germline ends. The CDR3 is 14 residues long. Germline V gene data show CDR1 as MRHNA and CDR2 as SNTAGT.

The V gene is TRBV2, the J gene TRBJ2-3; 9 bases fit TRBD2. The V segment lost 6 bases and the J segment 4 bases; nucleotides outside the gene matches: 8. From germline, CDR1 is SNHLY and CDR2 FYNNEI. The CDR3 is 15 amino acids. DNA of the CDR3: TGTGCCAGCAGCTTGACAGCGGGGGGCGCAGATACGCAGTATTTT. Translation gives CASSLTAGGADTQYF.

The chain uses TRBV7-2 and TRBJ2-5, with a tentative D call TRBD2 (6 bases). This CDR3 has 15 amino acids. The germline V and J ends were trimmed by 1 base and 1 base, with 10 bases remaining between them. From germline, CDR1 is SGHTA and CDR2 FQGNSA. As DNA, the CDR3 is TGTGCCAGCAGCTTAGTAGCGGTAATCCAAGAGACCCAGTACTTC. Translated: CASSLVAVIQETQYF. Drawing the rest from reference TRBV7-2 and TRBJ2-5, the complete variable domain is GAGVSQSPSNKVTEKGKDVELRCDPISGHTALYWYRQSLGQGLEFLIYFQGNSAPDKSGLPSDRFSAERTGGSVSTLTIQRTQQEDSAVYLCASSLVAVIQETQYFGPGTRLLVL.

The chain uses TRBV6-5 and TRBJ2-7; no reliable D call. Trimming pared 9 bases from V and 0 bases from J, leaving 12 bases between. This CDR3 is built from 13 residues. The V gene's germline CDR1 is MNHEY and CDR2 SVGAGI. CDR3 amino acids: CASLDRSSYEQYF. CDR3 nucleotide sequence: TGTGCCAGTTTGGACCGGAGCTCCTACGAGCAGTACTTC.

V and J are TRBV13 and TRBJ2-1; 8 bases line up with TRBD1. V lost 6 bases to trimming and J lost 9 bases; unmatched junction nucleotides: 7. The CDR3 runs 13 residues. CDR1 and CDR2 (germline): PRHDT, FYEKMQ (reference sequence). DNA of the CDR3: TGTGCCAGCAGGGAGACAGGGGCGAGTGAGCAGTTCTTC. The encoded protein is CASRETGASEQFF.

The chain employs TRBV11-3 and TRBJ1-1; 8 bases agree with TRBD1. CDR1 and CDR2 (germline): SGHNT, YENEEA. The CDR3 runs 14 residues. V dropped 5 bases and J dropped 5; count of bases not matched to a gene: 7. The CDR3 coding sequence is TGTGCCAGCAGCCTGACAGGGGTCGAAACTGAAGCTTTCTTT. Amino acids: CASSLTGVETEAFF.

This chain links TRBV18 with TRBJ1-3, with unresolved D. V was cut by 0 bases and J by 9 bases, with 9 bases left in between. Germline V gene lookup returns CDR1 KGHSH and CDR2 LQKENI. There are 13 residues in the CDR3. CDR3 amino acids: CASSPPQAPTIYF. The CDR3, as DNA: TGTGCCAGCTCACCACCCCAGGCCCCCACCATATATTTT.

The CDR3, as DNA: TGTGCCAGTACCGACAAGACTAGCACGGTTAATGAGCAGTTCTTC. This sequence encodes CASTDKTSTVNEQFF. The V call is TRBV19, the J call TRBJ2-1; 7 bases match TRBD2. In germline, CDR1 is LNHDA, CDR2 SQIVND (reference sequence). The V segment lost 7 bases and the J segment 7 bases; nucleotides outside the gene matches: 13. The CDR3 runs to 15 residues.

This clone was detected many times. The CDR3 nucleotides are TGTGCCAGCAGGGCCGGACTAGACCTCTACGAGCAGTACTTC. Translation: CASRAGLDLYEQYF. The chain employs TRBV6-5 and TRBJ2-7; 7 positions match TRBD2. The junction had 8 bases not matched to a gene; V was cut back by 6 bases and J by 3 bases. The length of the CDR3 is 14 residues. Germline lookup yields CDR1 MNHEY and CDR2 SVGAGI.

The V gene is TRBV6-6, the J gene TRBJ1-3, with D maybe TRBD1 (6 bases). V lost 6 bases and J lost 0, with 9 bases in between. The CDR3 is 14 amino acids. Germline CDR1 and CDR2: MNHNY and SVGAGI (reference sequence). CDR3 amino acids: CASRETGSGNTIYF. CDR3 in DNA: TGTGCCAGCAGAGAGACAGGCTCTGGAAACACCATATATTTT.

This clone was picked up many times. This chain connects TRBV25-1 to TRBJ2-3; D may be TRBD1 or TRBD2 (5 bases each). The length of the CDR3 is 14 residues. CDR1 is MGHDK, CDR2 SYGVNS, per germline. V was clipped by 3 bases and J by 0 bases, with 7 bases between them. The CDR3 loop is CASSDGASTDTQYF. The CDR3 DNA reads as TGTGCCAGCAGTGACGGGGCGAGCACAGATACGCAGTATTTT.

CDR3 loop: CASSLLIRAGGAGTEAFF. CDR3 DNA sequence: TGTGCCAGCAGTTTACTCATACGCGCAGGGGGCGCGGGTACTGAAGCTTTCTTT. V is TRBV27 and J is TRBJ1-1; 8 bases are a match to TRBD1. The germline V gene encodes CDR1 MNHEY and CDR2 SMNVEV (reference sequence). Trimming at V came to 2 bases and at J to 5 bases, leaving 16 bases not matched to a gene. The CDR3 runs to 18 residues.

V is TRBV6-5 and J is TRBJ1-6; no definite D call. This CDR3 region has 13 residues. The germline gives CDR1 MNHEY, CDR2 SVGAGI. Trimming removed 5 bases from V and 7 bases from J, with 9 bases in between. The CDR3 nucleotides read TGTGCCAGCAGTATGGATGGGAATTCACCCCTCCACTTT. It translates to CASSMDGNSPLHF.

The CDR3 DNA reads as TGTGCCAGCGCTCTGGGGTGGAAGGCGTACTTC. Protein product: CASALGWKAYF. The chain carries TRBV5-4 and TRBJ2-7; D is uncertain. Germline values: CDR1 SGHNT, CDR2 YYREEE (reference sequence). The CDR3 is made up of 11 amino acids. The germline V and J ends were trimmed by 7 bases and 12 bases, with 17 bases remaining between them.

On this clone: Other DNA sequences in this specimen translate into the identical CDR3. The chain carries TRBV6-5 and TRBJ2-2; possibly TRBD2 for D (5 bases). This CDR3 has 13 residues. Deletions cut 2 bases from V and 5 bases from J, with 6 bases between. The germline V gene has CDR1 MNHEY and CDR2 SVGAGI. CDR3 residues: CASSYGGTGELFF. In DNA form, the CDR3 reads TGTGCCAGCAGTTACGGCGGGACCGGGGAGCTGTTTTTT.

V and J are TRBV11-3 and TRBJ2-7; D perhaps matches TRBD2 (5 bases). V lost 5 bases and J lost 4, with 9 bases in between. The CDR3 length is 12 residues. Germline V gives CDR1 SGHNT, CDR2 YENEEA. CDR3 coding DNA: TGTGCCAGCAGCATGGGCGGGTACGAGCAGTACTTC. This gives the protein CASSMGGYEQYF.

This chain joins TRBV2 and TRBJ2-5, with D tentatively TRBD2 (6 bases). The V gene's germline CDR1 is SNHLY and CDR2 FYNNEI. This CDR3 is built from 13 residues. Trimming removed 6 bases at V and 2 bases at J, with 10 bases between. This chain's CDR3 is CASRRDLQETQYF. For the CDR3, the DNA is TGTGCCAGCAGGCGGGACTTACAAGAGACCCAGTACTTC.

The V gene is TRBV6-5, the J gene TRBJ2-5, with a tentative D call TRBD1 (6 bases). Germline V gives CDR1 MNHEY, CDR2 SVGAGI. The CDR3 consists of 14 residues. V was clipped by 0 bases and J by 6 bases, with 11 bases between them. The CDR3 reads CASSYSSGEKTQYF. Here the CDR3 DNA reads TGTGCCAGCAGTTACTCTTCAGGGGAAAAGACCCAGTACTTC.

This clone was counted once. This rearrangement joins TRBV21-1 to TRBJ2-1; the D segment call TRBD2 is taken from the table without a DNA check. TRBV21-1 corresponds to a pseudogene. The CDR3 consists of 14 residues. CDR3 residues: CASSAKRECNEQFF. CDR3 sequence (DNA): TGTGCCAGCAGCGCAAAGCGGGAGTGTAATGAGCAGTTCTTC.

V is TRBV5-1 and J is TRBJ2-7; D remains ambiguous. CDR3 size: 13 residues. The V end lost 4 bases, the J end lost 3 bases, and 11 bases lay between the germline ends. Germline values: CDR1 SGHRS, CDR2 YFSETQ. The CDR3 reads CASSNPDGYEQYF. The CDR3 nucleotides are TGCGCCAGCAGCAATCCGGACGGCTACGAGCAGTACTTC.

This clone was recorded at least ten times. CDR3 sequence: CASNLNPGGAETQYF. The CDR3 DNA is TGTGCCAGCAACCTAAACCCAGGGGGCGCGGAGACCCAGTACTTC. The J gene is TRBJ2-5, the V gene TRBV11-2, with 8 bases aligning to TRBD1. The germline V gene has CDR1 SGHAT and CDR2 FQNNGV. This CDR3 comprises 15 residues. V was clipped by 7 bases and J by 5 bases; unmatched bases: 12.